Presented here are 5 T cell receptor beta chains from one specimen sequenced in a study of CD8 T cells in Susac syndrome. It was with random hexamers that about 0.45 to 1 ug RNA was reverse transcribed. TCRdb reanalysed the immunoSEQ multiplex PCR reads using MiXCR and keeps one entry per CDR3 protein. The data contain roughly 130,000 distinct CDR3 sequences, around 96% of them singletons. The sample taken for sequencing was CD4+ T cells from PBMCs. The source of these receptors is a human donor with multiple sclerosis.

The chain combines TRBV4-1 with TRBJ2-7, with TRBD1 matching over 8 bases. V lost 4 bases to trimming and J lost 0 bases; unmatched junction nucleotides: 2. Germline V gives CDR1 MGHRA, CDR2 YSYEKL. The CDR3 runs 14 residues. DNA of the CDR3: TGCGCCAGCAGCCGGACAGGGTACTCCTACGAGCAGTACTTC. It yields the protein CASSRTGYSYEQYF.

The V gene is TRBV12-3 or TRBV12-4, the J gene TRBJ1-1; D possibly corresponds to TRBD1 (6 bases). CDR3 size: 15 residues. The V gene lost 5 bases and the J gene lost 2 bases, with 15 bases spanning the gap. The CDR3 bases are TGTGCCAGCAGTCCTACCGGGGGCCCAAACACTGAAGCTTTCTTT. Translating gives CASSPTGGPNTEAFF.

The chain employs TRBV29-1 and TRBJ2-1, with D perhaps given as TRBD1 or TRBD2 (5 bases each). Germline values: CDR1 SQVTM, CDR2 ANQGSEA. Trimming took 3 bases from V and 7 from J, leaving 10 bases between them. This CDR3 contains 12 residues. CDR3 sequence: CSVDGARNEQFF. CDR3 DNA sequence: TGCAGCGTTGACGGGGCGCGGAATGAGCAGTTCTTC.

The chain uses TRBV18 and TRBJ2-1; the match to TRBD1 covers 8 bases. The CDR3 is 15 amino acids. Germline trimming cut 2 bases from V and 4 bases from J; bases unmatched to any gene: 4. Germline V gene lookup returns CDR1 KGHSH and CDR2 LQKENI. The DNA for the CDR3 is TGTGCCAGCTCACCAGGACAGGGACAATACAATGAGCAGTTCTTC. This sequence encodes CASSPGQGQYNEQFF.

The chain is built from TRBV29-1 and TRBJ2-3; D gene uncertain. The CDR3 sequence is 12 residues long. Germline assignment: CDR1 SQVTM and CDR2 ANQGSEA. The V end lost 6 bases, the J end lost 6 bases, and 13 bases lay between the germline ends. CDR3 region: CSVEIIRDTQYF. The CDR3 DNA sequence: TGCAGCGTGGAGATAATTAGGGATACGCAGTATTTT.